Below are 8 T cell receptor beta chains sequenced from a single sample in a study of blood T cells in healthy people across ages. A second about 6 to 11 cycle PCR used barcoded and J-beta primers. TCRdb redid the calling of the 5' RACE reads with MiXCR, one entry per CDR3 protein. Of some 800,000 distinct CDR3 sequences in the sample, 44% were seen once. The source material was blood. All receptors derive from a man in his 60s in good health.

Of note for this clonotype: The junction and the germline gene differ at one end; a read error may be behind it. V usage is TRBV5-1 and J usage is TRBJ2-6; D gene uncertain. Germline V gene sequence: CDR1 SGHRS, CDR2 YFSETQ. This CDR3 is built from 15 residues. The CDR3 is CANSSSDPGANVLTF. The CDR3 DNA reads as TGCGCCAACAGCTCCAGTGATCCTGGGGCCAACGTCCTGACTTTC.

This clonotype has just a few counts. At one boundary the junction diverges from the germline segment, which might be a read error. V usage is TRBV7-7 and J usage is TRBJ2-1, with 11 bases fitting TRBD1. This CDR3 is built from 15 residues. Looked up from germline, CDR1 is SSHAT and CDR2 is FNYEAQ (reference sequence). CDR3 loop: CASSTGQGAYNEQFF. The CDR3 bases are TGTGCTAGCAGTACCGGACAGGGGGCTTACAATGAGCAGTTCTTC.

This clonotype was picked up a small number of times. V usage is TRBV20-1 and J usage is TRBJ2-1, with 7 bases fitting TRBD1. Per the germline V gene, CDR1 is DFQATT and CDR2 is SNEGSKA (reference sequence). The CDR3 consists of 15 residues. Trimming at V came to 0 bases and at J to 10 bases, leaving 12 bases not matched to a gene. Written as DNA, the CDR3 is TGCAGTGCTAGAGATCCCCGCAGGGGGTTAGGCGAGCAGTTCTTC. The encoded protein is CSARDPRRGLGEQFF.

The rearrangement joins TRBV7-2 to TRBJ1-2, with D maybe TRBD1 (5 bases). The length of the CDR3 is 14 residues. Germline lookup yields CDR1 SGHTA and CDR2 FQGNSA. V shed 5 bases and J shed 2 bases, with 12 bases lying between them. CDR3 sequence reads: CASSGLDSNYGYTF. DNA of the CDR3: TGTGCCAGCAGCGGCCTCGACAGCAACTATGGCTACACCTTC.

This clonotype was seen ten or more times. The CDR3 region is CASSQTGNEQYF. CDR3 nucleotides: TGTGCCAGCAGCCAGACAGGAAACGAGCAGTACTTC. V and J are TRBV11-1 and TRBJ2-7; TRBD1 is a possible D gene (6 bases). There are 12 residues in the CDR3. Between the trimmed V and J ends, which lost 5 bases and 5 bases, there was a span of 10 bases. Germline V gene lookup returns CDR1 SGHAT and CDR2 FQDESV (reference sequence).

This clonotype was picked up a small number of times. V and J are TRBV27 and TRBJ1-2; the match to TRBD1 covers 7 bases. V gave up 6 bases and J gave up 4 bases; unmatched junction bases: 8. Germline loops: CDR1 MNHEY, CDR2 SMNVEV (reference sequence). The CDR3 covers 14 residues. CDR3 DNA sequence: TGTGCCAGCAGGGAACAGGGGTACAGCTATGGCTACACCTTC. Translated, it gives CASREQGYSYGYTF.

Only a few counts were recorded for this clonotype. This chain uses TRBV4-1 with TRBJ2-3; no reliable D call. V was pared by 1 base and J by 0 bases, with 11 bases between. Germline loops: CDR1 MGHRA, CDR2 YSYEKL. The CDR3 extends over 16 amino acids. CDR3 amino acids: CASSQVTALSTDTQYF. The CDR3 nucleotides are TGCGCCAGCAGCCAAGTCACTGCCCTTAGCACAGATACGCAGTATTTT.

J is TRBJ2-5 and V is TRBV4-3; D gene uncertain. The J call is doubtful: the DNA matches TRBJ2-7 better. The V gene's germline CDR1 is LGHNA and CDR2 YSLEER. This CDR3 comprises 14 residues. The CDR3 region is CASSQDADPYEQYF. The CDR3 DNA reads TGCGCCAGCAGCCAAGACGCGGACCCCTACGAGCAGTACTTC.